This TCR beta chain was profiled in a study of T cells in localized non-small cell lung cancer. The study's findings and limits: Investigators sequenced only a single tumor region, leaving heterogeneity possible. Adjacent lung tissue had a median 57 of the top 100 clones found in the tumor.

Deletions cut 5 bases from V and 0 bases from J, with 10 bases between. The CDR3 contains 15 residues. CDR1 is MNHEY, CDR2 SVGAGI, per germline. The sample holds many counts of this clone. Its target is not known. TCRdb keeps only in-frame clones here, not all; method: immunoSEQ multiplex PCR. In the table there are 90,000 to 100,000 clones, approximately 90% of which are singletons. This sequence was found in a woman aged 40 to 75 with stage II squamous cell lung carcinoma. The chain is built from TRBV6-5 and TRBJ2-2, with D perhaps matching TRBD1 or TRBD2 (5 bases each). The material sequenced was PBMCs, taken before any cancer treatment. The CDR3 loop reads CASSIEGTNTGELFF. The CDR3 region has the DNA TGTGCCAGCAGTATTGAGGGGACGAACACCGGGGAGCTGTTTTTT.